The rows below give T cell receptor beta chains drawn from one sample of a study of blood T cell repertoires in COVID-19. Measured with immunoSEQ multiplex PCR; TCRdb has only the in-frame clones, and not every one. Seen here are about 150,000 clones, 80% observed once, and the top ten hold about 0.5%. Sequenced material: peripheral blood. The source of these receptors is a man in his fifties or sixties with acute or convalescent COVID-19. Both conserved end residues are part of each CDR3. The order of the fields is V gene, J gene, clone size, D gene, CDR3 DNA, CDR3 protein. D genes are given only for firm matches. Clone size is given for some rows only: seen once, a few or many times, or a class if the clone is expanded.

TRBV6-5,TRBJ2-2,-,TRBD2,TGTGCCAGCAGGAGAGGCGGGAGTAGGTCCGGGGAGCTGTTTTTT,CASRRGGSRSGELFF
TRBV19,TRBJ2-4,-,-,TGTGCCAGTAGTATAGTGGGCGCCGGGGAGAACATTCAGTACTTC,CASSIVGAGENIQYF
TRBV9,TRBJ2-3,-,TRBD2,TGTGCCAGCAGCGTACGAGGGACTAGCGACACAGATACGCAGTATTTT,CASSVRGTSDTDTQYF
TRBV2,TRBJ2-3,few,-,TGTGCCAGCAAAGCGAGATACACAGATACGCAGTATTTT,CASKARYTDTQYF
TRBV19,TRBJ1-6,-,TRBD1,TGTGCCAGTAGGACAGGGGTGAGCTCCTATAATTCACCCCTCCACTTT,CASRTGVSSYNSPLHF
TRBV27,TRBJ1-1,-,-,TGTGCCAGCAGTTCACGCCAAAGCGGGGGCCAGAACACTGAAGCTTTCTTT,CASSSRQSGGQNTEAFF
TRBV19,TRBJ1-5,-,-,TGTGCCAGTATGGGTAGGCAGGCCGACCAGCCCCAGCATTTT,CASMGRQADQPQHF
TRBV5-6,TRBJ2-2,-,-,TGTGCCAGCAGCTTGTGGGGGCCTTACACCGGGGAGCTGTTTTTT,CASSLWGPYTGELFF
TRBV5-4,TRBJ2-2,-,-,TGTGCCAGCAGCTTGGGTATGACTAGTAGCTCCGGGGAGCTGTTTTTT,CASSLGMTSSSGELFF
TRBV6-2/TRBV6-3,TRBJ2-1,-,-,TGTGCCAGCAGCCCACTAGATCCGTCCTACAATGAGCAGTTCTTC,CASSPLDPSYNEQFF
TRBV7-3,TRBJ2-3,-,TRBD1,TGTGCCAGCAGCCCTACAGGGGGCCACACAGATACGCAGTATTTT,CASSPTGGHTDTQYF
TRBV2,TRBJ1-1,-,-,TGTGCCAGCCGAACGACAGGGAACACTGAAGCTTTCTTT,CASRTTGNTEAFF
TRBV19,TRBJ1-6,few,TRBD1,TGTGCCAGTAGTATTGGGGGACAGATGAATTCACCCCTCCACTTT,CASSIGGQMNSPLHF
TRBV18,TRBJ2-3,-,TRBD2,TGTGCCAGCTCACCACTCCAAATAGCGGGGGCCAGCAAGACGCAGTATTTT,CASSPLQIAGASKTQYF
TRBV7-3,TRBJ1-2,-,-,TGTGCCAGCAGCTTATCCAGGGTGGCTAACTATGGCTACACCTTC,CASSLSRVANYGYTF
TRBV7-2,TRBJ1-2,-,-,TGTGCCGTCTCAATGCGGGGCTCGGAGGGCTACACCTTC,CAVSMRGSEGYTF
TRBV24-1,TRBJ2-2,-,-,TGTGCCACCAGTGATAGAGGCAGGGGGAACACCGGGGAGCTGTTTTTT,CATSDRGRGNTGELFF
TRBV7-2,TRBJ1-2,-,-,TGTGCCAGCAGCTTACAGGATGGGGGCTACACCTTC,CASSLQDGGYTF
TRBV3-1/TRBV3-2,TRBJ2-2,-,-,TGTGCCAGCAGCCAAGACTGCGGCACGGTGACCGGGGAGCTGTTTTTT,CASSQDCGTVTGELFF
TRBV7-8,TRBJ2-3,-,TRBD2,TGTGCCAGCAGCCCCCCGATCGGGACTAGCGGTTCAGATACGCAGTATTTT,CASSPPIGTSGSDTQYF
TRBV7-9,TRBJ2-3,-,-,TGTGCCAGCAGCCCTAGGACAGTCACAGATACGCAGTATTTT,CASSPRTVTDTQYF
TRBV4-1,TRBJ1-1,-,TRBD1,TGCGCCAGCAGCCAACCCGGACAGGCCGGTGAAGCTTTCTTT,CASSQPGQAGEAFF
TRBV30,TRBJ1-6,-,-,TGTGCCTGGAGTGCCCAGGGTTCGTCCCTCCACTTT,CAWSAQGSSLHF
TRBV19,TRBJ2-1,-,-,TGTGCCAGTAGTCGGGTCAATGAGCAGTTCTTC,CASSRVNEQFF
TRBV4-2,TRBJ2-7,few,TRBD2,TGTGCCAGCAGCCAGGGGATAGCGGGGGAAGGCTACGAGCAGTACTTC,CASSQGIAGEGYEQYF
TRBV5-5,TRBJ1-6,-,-,TGTGCCAGCAGCTTGCTGGCTGACTCGAATTCACCCCTCCACTTT,CASSLLADSNSPLHF
TRBV6-1,TRBJ1-1,-,TRBD1,TGTGCCAGCCAAAAGACAGGGCAAGCTTTCTTT,CASQKTGQAFF
TRBV12-5,TRBJ2-3,few,-,TGTGCTAGTGGTTCACGGGACTTGCCGAGCGGTACGCAGTATTTT,CASGSRDLPSGTQYF
TRBV18,TRBJ1-6,-,-,TGTGCCAGCTCACCTCGGACAAGCAATAATTCACCCCTCCACTTT,CASSPRTSNNSPLHF
TRBV13,TRBJ2-7,few,TRBD1,TGTGCCAGCAGCTTACGGGCCCAGGGGGCAAGTTCCTACGAGCAGTACTTC,CASSLRAQGASSYEQYF
TRBV7-3,TRBJ1-1,-,TRBD1,TGTGCCAGCAGCCCGGGTGGACAGGGGCGGACTGAAGCTTTCTTT,CASSPGGQGRTEAFF
TRBV5-1,TRBJ1-2,-,TRBD1,TGCGCCAGCAGCGCGGCGGGACAGGGTAGTGGCTACACCTTC,CASSAAGQGSGYTF
TRBV9,TRBJ1-2,-,-,TGTGCCAGCAGCGAGGGGATGGCTCTTAACTATGGCTACACCTTC,CASSEGMALNYGYTF
TRBV9,TRBJ1-6,-,-,TGTGCCAGCAGCGCACAGGGTTGGGATTCACCCCTCCACTTT,CASSAQGWDSPLHF
TRBV28,TRBJ1-6,-,-,TGTGCCAGCAGTTCTATTCCTATTTCCCTCCACTTT,CASSSIPISLHF
TRBV25-1,TRBJ2-5,once,TRBD1,TGTGCCAGCAGTGAATCGGCAGGGGGCGTAGATAGGGCCCAGTACTTC,CASSESAGGVDRAQYF
TRBV13,TRBJ2-4,-,TRBD2,TGTGCCAGCAGCCACACAAAGAGCGGGGGGGCGACCAAAAACATTCAGTACTTC,CASSHTKSGGATKNIQYF
TRBV20-1,TRBJ1-1,-,-,TGCAGTGCTAGGGATACAGCCGGAGCTTTCTTT,CSARDTAGAFF
TRBV20-1,TRBJ1-1,few,TRBD1,TGCAGTGCCGCGGACAGGGGAGCTTTCTTT,CSAADRGAFF
TRBV7-2,TRBJ1-2,-,-,TGTGCCAGCAGCACCGGGAGGGGGGCTGTAAATGGCTACACCTTC,CASSTGRGAVNGYTF
TRBV7-3,TRBJ1-1,once,-,TGTGCCAGCAGCTTAACCTGGAACACTGAAGCTTTCTTT,CASSLTWNTEAFF
TRBV7-6,TRBJ1-1,-,-,TGTGCCAGCAGCTTAGCGGGGGGGTTGGCTGAAGCTTTCTTT,CASSLAGGLAEAFF
TRBV20-1,TRBJ1-1,once,TRBD1,TGCAGTGCTCGTGATAACAGGGGGCCCATGAACACTGAAGCTTTCTTT,CSARDNRGPMNTEAFF
TRBV12-3/TRBV12-4,TRBJ2-5,few,-,TGTGCCAGCAGACCGAGCGTGGAAGAGACCCAGTACTTC,CASRPSVEETQYF
TRBV4-3,TRBJ1-2,few,-,TGCGCCAGCAGCCAAGAGTCAACTAACTATGGCTACACCTTC,CASSQESTNYGYTF
TRBV19,TRBJ1-1,-,-,TGTGCCAGTAGTATAGTGCCGGTGAGGAGAGCTTTCTTT,CASSIVPVRRAFF
TRBV4-1,TRBJ1-6,-,-,TGCGCCAGCAGCCAAGATATCCGGAGCTCCTATAATTCACCCCTCCACTTT,CASSQDIRSSYNSPLHF
TRBV6-2/TRBV6-3,TRBJ1-2,-,TRBD1,TGTGCCAGCAGTTACGTGGACAGGGGCCGCTCAGACTATGGCTACACCTTC,CASSYVDRGRSDYGYTF